The sequence of this T cell receptor (beta chain) was determined in a study of beta chain features in type 1 diabetes. Trimming removed 5 bases from V and 4 bases from J; junction bases left unmatched: 10. Germline CDR1 KGHSH, CDR2 LQKENI. CDR3 size: 15 residues. This clone was seen only a few times. The antigen remains unidentified. TCRB transcripts that were expressed got sequenced, as all of the isolated RNA had been reverse transcribed. Profiling relied on immunoSEQ multiplex PCR, and the TCRdb table lists in-frame clones only, not all of them. The table records 150,000 to 190,000 clones, around a tenth of them present only once. General study points: The study found fewer insertions and more deletions at VDJ junctions in type 1 diabetes patients. Across all four CD4+ subsets, people with type 1 diabetes showed modestly shorter TCRB CDR3s.

The sequenced sample consisted of central memory CD4+ T cells from blood. This clonotype was obtained from a man aged 25-45 years with type 1 diabetes. The chain has TRBV18 and TRBJ2-5; 7 nucleotides line up with TRBD1. CDR3: CASSLSTGTAETQYF. CDR3 coding DNA: TGTGCCAGCTCATTATCAACTGGGACAGCAGAGACCCAGTACTTC.